This T cell receptor beta chain was captured in a study of T cell changes during pregnancy in multiple sclerosis. CDR1 is LGHNA, CDR2 YSLEER, per germline. This CDR3 spans 15 amino acids. J gave up 3 bases and V 5 bases, and 10 bases lay outside the gene matches. Repertoires were generated with immunoSEQ multiplex PCR, while TCRdb's copy carries only in-frame clones and drops some. The data show approximately 40,000 clones, 85% to 95% seen once. The clonotype originates from a female donor with multiple sclerosis, enrolled in a pregnancy study. The rearrangement uses TRBV4-3 and TRBJ2-7; 7 bases align to TRBD1. Sequencing input: peripheral blood. CDR3 DNA: TGCGCCAGCAGCTCAAGACAGGGTTTGAACTACGAGCAGTACTTC. Encoded protein: CASSSRQGLNYEQYF.